A selection of T cell receptor beta chains follows, all from one sample in a study of Tregs in tolerant kidney transplant recipients. The repertoire was sequenced with immunoSEQ multiplex PCR; TCRdb's copy has only in-frame clones and lacks some. The sample includes approximately 43,000 clones, roughly nine tenths of them seen just once. The sequenced sample was Tregs from blood. These receptors were taken from a human donor in good health. The CDR3 runs from the conserved cysteine through the conserved F or W. Fields, in order: D gene, V gene, CDR3 protein. A D gene is named only where the DNA matches it firmly.

TRBD1 | TRBV18 | CASSPGTGDWTQYF
TRBD1 | TRBV27 | CASSDRGTSPLHF
TRBD1 | TRBV10-2 | CASHGQGSTDTQYF
TRBD1 | TRBV19 | CASRRGTGEGQPQHF
NA | TRBV18 | CASSPLGADNSYEQYF
NA | TRBV10-2 | CASSGSGRPDYSGNTIYF
TRBD2 | TRBV11-3 | CASSSKRGVSDTQYF
TRBD1 | TRBV5-1 | CASSPGQGDGYTF
NA | TRBV10-3 | CAIGYNEQFF
TRBD1 | TRBV5-1 | CASSRDGQATGYTF
TRBD1 | TRBV6-5 | CASSRTGWNQPQHF
NA | TRBV18 | CASSPRTASLSGNTIYF
NA | TRBV18 | CASSPPRGIFTDTQYF
TRBD2 | TRBV15 | CATSRGTIAGGGETQYF
TRBD2 | TRBV19 | CASSIKRLAGVPEQYF
TRBD2 | TRBV7-2 | CASSLANSGGSTQETQYF
NA | TRBV13 | CASSLGMALSSYNEQFF
TRBD2 | TRBV13 | CASSASPGLAGSYEQYF
TRBD1 | TRBV6-5 | CASRQQGKETQYF
NA | TRBV6-5 | CASRIGGSPHEQYF
TRBD1 | TRBV7-9 | CASRPGTGSYGYTF
TRBD2 | TRBV5-1 | CASRGLDTEQYF
NA | TRBV29-1 | CSVDPRETQYF
NA | TRBV7-9 | CASSLTGFIRTGELFF
NA | TRBV6-5 | CASSYVGGNTEAFF
TRBD1 | TRBV5-1 | CASSGGTGFQETQYF
NA | TRBV6-1 | CASREGNSLTEAFF
TRBD2 | TRBV13 | CASSLVSSGSHEQYF
NA | TRBV5-1 | CASSPGSQETQYF